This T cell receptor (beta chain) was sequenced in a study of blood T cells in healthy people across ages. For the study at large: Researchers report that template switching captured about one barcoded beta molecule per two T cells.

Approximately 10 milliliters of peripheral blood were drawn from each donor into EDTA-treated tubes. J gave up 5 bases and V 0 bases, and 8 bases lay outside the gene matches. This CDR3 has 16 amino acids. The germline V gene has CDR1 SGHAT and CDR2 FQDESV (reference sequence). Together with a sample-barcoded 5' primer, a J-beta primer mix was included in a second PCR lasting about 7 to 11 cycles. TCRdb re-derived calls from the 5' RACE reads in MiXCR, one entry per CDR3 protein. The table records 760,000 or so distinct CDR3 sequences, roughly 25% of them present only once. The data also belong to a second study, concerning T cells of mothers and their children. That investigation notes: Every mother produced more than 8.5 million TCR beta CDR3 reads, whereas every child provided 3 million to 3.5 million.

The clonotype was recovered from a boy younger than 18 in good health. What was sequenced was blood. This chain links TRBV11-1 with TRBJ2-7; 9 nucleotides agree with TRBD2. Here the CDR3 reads CASSLALSSGTHEQYF. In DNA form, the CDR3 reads TGTGCCAGCAGCTTAGCGTTGTCTAGCGGGACCCACGAGCAGTACTTC.